The clone carrying this T cell receptor (beta chain) is classed as medium-sized. TCRdb re-analysed the 5' RACE reads in MiXCR, keeping a single row per CDR3 protein. This repertoire shows about 12,000 distinct CDR3 sequences, 45% to 60% found once; its top ten account for around 12%. Treg sorting used a CD4+CD25+CD127-/low gate. This CDR3 has 14 residues. The ends lost 5 bases at V and 1 base at J; junction bases unmatched: 5. CDR1 is DFQATT, CDR2 SNEGSKA, per germline (reference sequence). The clonotype comes from a female donor with breast cancer. This sequence joins TRBV20-1 and TRBJ1-5; TRBD1 matches at 7 bases. The sample comprised tumor-infiltrating Tregs sorted from the breast tumor. Written as DNA, the CDR3 is TGCAGTGCTGCACAGGGGCAGAGCAATCAGCCCCAGCATTTT. This codes for CSAAQGQSNQPQHF.